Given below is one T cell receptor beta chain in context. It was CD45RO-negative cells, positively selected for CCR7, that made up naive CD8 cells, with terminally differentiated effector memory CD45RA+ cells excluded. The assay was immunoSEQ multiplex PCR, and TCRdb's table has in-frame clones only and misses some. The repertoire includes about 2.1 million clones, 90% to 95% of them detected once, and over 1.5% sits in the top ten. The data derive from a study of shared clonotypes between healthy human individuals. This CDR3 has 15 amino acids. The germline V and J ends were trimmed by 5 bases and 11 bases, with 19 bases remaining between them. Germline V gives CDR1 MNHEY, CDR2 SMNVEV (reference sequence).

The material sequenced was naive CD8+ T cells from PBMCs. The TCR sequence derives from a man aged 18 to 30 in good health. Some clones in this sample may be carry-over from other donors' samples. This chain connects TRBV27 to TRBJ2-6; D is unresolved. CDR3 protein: CASSLGLPTPHVLTF. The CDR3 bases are TGTGCCAGCAGTCTCGGGCTCCCTACCCCCCACGTCCTGACTTTC.